The present TCR beta chain was sequenced within a study of T cell changes during pregnancy in multiple sclerosis (dated by TCRdb to the late 2010s). About the study as a whole: The study looked at changes in the T cell repertoire across pregnancy in women with multiple sclerosis.

In regard to this clone: Its antigen remains undetermined. Within one base of it there is no much larger clone, and no base qualities were kept.

The library was generated by the immunoSEQ multiplex PCR assay. TCRdb mirrors the immuneACCESS table, restricted to in-frame sequences. Some clones are absent from its copies; in checked studies, under half trace to an unresolved V gene, and the reason for the others is unknown. Across this sample there are 85,000 to 100,000 clones, with approximately 89% seen only once. The top ten hold around 1% of the sample. The TCR originated in a female donor with multiple sclerosis, enrolled in a pregnancy study. Material: peripheral blood, obtained before pregnancy.

The CDR3 in this case is CASTPLSGTMGNQPQHF. The DNA sequence is as follows: TGTGCCAGCACTCCTCTTAGTGGGACAATGGGCAATCAGCCCCAGCATTTT. The chain couples TRBV27 to TRBJ1-5; the D gene is perhaps TRBD1, from 6 matching bases. Trimming takes 7 bases from V and 2 bases from J, and the germline ends sit 21 bases apart. The CDR3, cysteine through phenylalanine, is 17 amino acids long. Of all the DNA, just the CDR3 is kept, 51 bases in frame from base 1. CDR1 and CDR2 are drawn from the germline V gene (reference sequence): MNHEY, SMNVEV.